Listed below are T cell receptor beta chains from one sample, sequenced in a study of radiotherapy plus CTLA-4 blockade in lung cancer. Sequencing was performed with immunoSEQ multiplex PCR; in TCRdb, only in-frame clones are kept and a portion is missing. The sample records about 120,000 clones, 90% being singletons. The material sequenced was peripheral blood, taken from a patient treated with radiotherapy plus ipilimumab. Receptors were obtained from a human donor with non-small cell lung cancer that progressed on radiotherapy plus ipilimumab. Each CDR3 is given with its conserved first and last residue. D genes are given only for firm matches. The size entry is marked missing in some rows and otherwise reads once, few, many or a size class.

TRBD1,-,TRBJ2-5,TRBV5-1,TGCGCCAGCGGGAGACAGGGTCAAGAGACCCAGTACTTC,CASGRQGQETQYF
TRBD1,-,TRBJ1-1,TRBV6-1,TGTGCCAGCAGGGGGACAGTAGAAGCTTTCTTT,CASRGTVEAFF
TRBD1,-,TRBJ1-5,TRBV6-5,TGTGCCAGCAGCGACAGGGGTTATAGCAATCAGCCCCAGCATTTT,CASSDRGYSNQPQHF
TRBD2,-,TRBJ2-7,TRBV9,TGTGCCAGCAGCCCCCGGGGAGGGGCTGGCGAGCAGTACTTC,CASSPRGGAGEQYF
TRBD2,-,TRBJ2-7,TRBV6-6,TGTGCCAGCAGCCGCCAGCGGGAGGGCCACGAGCAGTACTTC,CASSRQREGHEQYF
TRBD2,-,TRBJ2-1,TRBV19,TGTGCCAGTAGGCTAGCGGGAACGGGCGAGCAGTTCTTC,CASRLAGTGEQFF
-,-,TRBJ2-3,TRBV2,TGTGCCAGCAGTGGGACAAACCTTGATACGCAGTATTTT,CASSGTNLDTQYF
-,few,TRBJ2-7,TRBV7-8,TGTGCCAGCAGCTTTCTACGCGGAGCGGACTACGAGCAGTACTTC,CASSFLRGADYEQYF
-,-,TRBJ2-7,TRBV29-1,TGCAGCGTTGGGATACAGGTCACCGGCGAGCAGTACTTC,CSVGIQVTGEQYF
-,-,TRBJ1-2,TRBV11-2,TGTGCCAGCAGCCAACACCGATCAGGGGCCGGAGGCTACACCTTC,CASSQHRSGAGGYTF
TRBD1,once,TRBJ2-5,TRBV5-4,TGTGCCAGCAGCCTCCGGGACAGGGAAGAGACCCAGTACTTC,CASSLRDREETQYF
-,-,TRBJ2-5,TRBV5-1,TGCGCCAGCAGCTTATCGGCTCAAGAGACCCAGTACTTC,CASSLSAQETQYF
TRBD1,-,TRBJ1-2,TRBV5-6,TGTGCCAGCACCACGGACAGGGAACATGGCTACACCTTC,CASTTDREHGYTF
-,-,TRBJ1-1,TRBV7-9,TGTGCCAGCAGCCCCAATGTAGAAGCTTTCTTT,CASSPNVEAFF
TRBD2,-,TRBJ2-7,TRBV29-1,TGCAGCGTTATGAGACTAGCGGGTCCTAGGTCCTACGAGCAGTACTTC,CSVMRLAGPRSYEQYF
-,-,TRBJ2-2,TRBV9,TGTGCCAGCAGCGACTACACCGGGGAGCTGTTTTTT,CASSDYTGELFF
-,-,TRBJ2-7,TRBV5-1,TGCGCCAGCAGCCCCGGGGGGCACTACGAGCAGTACTTC,CASSPGGHYEQYF
-,-,TRBJ1-5,TRBV29-1,TGCAGCGCCGGAAGACAGGTAATAAGGTATCAGCCCCAGCATTTT,CSAGRQVIRYQPQHF
-,-,TRBJ2-1,TRBV30,TGTGCCTGGAGTCGGAGGGGATCCCTTAACTACAATGAGCAGTTCTTC,CAWSRRGSLNYNEQFF
-,-,TRBJ1-1,TRBV20-1,TGCAGTGCAATAACAGGGAAAGCTTTCTTT,CSAITGKAFF
TRBD1,once,TRBJ2-7,TRBV7-8,TGTGCCAGCAGCTTAGCGCGTGGGACAGGGGGCCACGAGCAGTACTTC,CASSLARGTGGHEQYF
-,-,TRBJ1-1,TRBV6-5,TGTGCCAGCAGTTATGGGCCCGAAGCTTTCTTT,CASSYGPEAFF
-,-,TRBJ1-1,TRBV2,TGTGCCAGCACCAAGGGTGTGAACACTGAAGCTTTCTTT,CASTKGVNTEAFF
TRBD2,-,TRBJ2-4,TRBV11-3,TGTGCCAGCAGCCCACCCCTTTGGCGGGAGTCTCTCGCCAAAAACATTCAGTACTTC,CASSPPLWRESLAKNIQYF
-,once,TRBJ2-1,TRBV27,TGTGCCAGCAGTTTACGTGGAGGACTCTCCTACAATGAGCAGTTCTTC,CASSLRGGLSYNEQFF
-,-,TRBJ1-2,TRBV29-1,TGCAGCGCCAGCGGCGCTGGGCCCAACTATGGCTACACCTTC,CSASGAGPNYGYTF
-,-,TRBJ2-5,TRBV2,TGTGCCAGCAGGCTCCCAGGGGAAGAGACCCAGTACTTC,CASRLPGEETQYF
-,-,TRBJ1-2,TRBV2,TGTGCCAGCAGTGACCTCAGTCAGAGCCCTAACTATGGCTACACCTTC,CASSDLSQSPNYGYTF
-,-,TRBJ1-4,TRBV9,TGTGCCAGCAGCGTAGGGGGGCAACTTAATGAAAAACTGTTTTTT,CASSVGGQLNEKLFF
TRBD1,-,TRBJ2-2,TRBV7-3,TGTGCCAGCAGCTTAAGGGGGACAGGGTCCACCGGGGAGCTGTTTTTT,CASSLRGTGSTGELFF
-,once,TRBJ2-1,TRBV5-1,TGCGCCAGCAGCTTGGCCGGGGGGCAGAACTACAATGAGCAGTTCTTC,CASSLAGGQNYNEQFF
-,-,TRBJ1-4,TRBV19,TGTGCCAGCACTAGGGGGGAAAAACTGTTTTTT,CASTRGEKLFF
-,few,TRBJ1-2,TRBV6-5,TGTGCCAGCAGGCGACAGGTACAAGGTGGTGGCTACACCTTC,CASRRQVQGGGYTF
-,-,TRBJ1-1,TRBV7-7,TGTGCTAGCAGCTTACGTCGTGGGACTGAAGCTTTCTTT,CASSLRRGTEAFF
-,-,TRBJ2-4,TRBV6-5,TGTGCCAGCAGCCGACCGGGTGTCGGCATTCAGTACTTC,CASSRPGVGIQYF
TRBD2,once,TRBJ2-1,TRBV7-9,TGTGCCAGCAGCTTACATAGCGGGAGCGTCAATGAGCAGTTCTTC,CASSLHSGSVNEQFF
-,-,TRBJ1-5,TRBV6-1,TGTGCCAGCAGTGTTCCCCCGGGAGTAACCTTCAATCAGCCCCAGCATTTT,CASSVPPGVTFNQPQHF
-,-,TRBJ1-5,TRBV30,TGTGCCAGCGATACAGGTAGCAATCAGCCCCAGCATTTT,CASDTGSNQPQHF
-,-,TRBJ1-3,TRBV9,TGTGCCAGCAGCGTAGTAGGCGCGGACTCTGGAAACACCATATATTTT,CASSVVGADSGNTIYF
-,once,TRBJ2-7,TRBV2,TGTGCCAGCAGAGTCGACTTGGGGAACTACGAGCAGTACTTC,CASRVDLGNYEQYF
TRBD1,-,TRBJ1-1,TRBV11-1,TGTGCCAGCAGCTCGTGGACAGGGCGGACTGAAGCTTTCTTT,CASSSWTGRTEAFF
TRBD1,-,TRBJ1-6,TRBV2,TGTGCCACCAGGGGGGATTCACCCCTCCACTTT,CATRGDSPLHF
TRBD2,-,TRBJ2-3,TRBV11-2,TGTGCCAGCAGCTTAGCCCAGACTAGCGGGAGTTGGGATACGCAGTATTTT,CASSLAQTSGSWDTQYF
-,-,TRBJ2-7,TRBV2,TGTGCCAGCAGTGAACAGTACTACGAGCAGTACTTC,CASSEQYYEQYF
TRBD2,-,TRBJ2-3,TRBV7-8,TGTGCCAGCAGCTTAGTCACTAGCGGACCTAGCACAGATACGCAGTATTTT,CASSLVTSGPSTDTQYF
TRBD2,-,TRBJ2-2,TRBV7-6,TGTGCCAGCAGCTTACGGACTAGCGGGAGCCCCGGGGAGCTGTTTTTT,CASSLRTSGSPGELFF
-,-,TRBJ2-7,TRBV6-4,TGTGCCAGCAGTGACTCGGGCCTACAAATGGCCTACGAGCAGTACTTC,CASSDSGLQMAYEQYF
-,once,TRBJ1-4,TRBV6-1,TGTGCCAGCAGTGACAGCGGCTGGGGTGAAAAACTGTTTTTT,CASSDSGWGEKLFF
-,few,TRBJ2-7,TRBV15,TGTGCCACCAGCAAAACGGACCCTCCCTACGAGCAGTACTTC,CATSKTDPPYEQYF
-,once,TRBJ2-3,TRBV5-1,TGCGCCAGCAGCTTGGTTGGCGGGGCGATCACAGATACGCAGTATTTT,CASSLVGGAITDTQYF
-,-,TRBJ2-1,TRBV7-9,TGTGCCAGCAGCCCTACACACAATGAGCAGTTCTTC,CASSPTHNEQFF
-,-,TRBJ1-5,TRBV19,TGTGCCAGTAGTATAGTTCCGGGAAGTCAGCCCCAGCATTTT,CASSIVPGSQPQHF
-,-,TRBJ1-2,TRBV19,TGTGCCAGTACGGACGGTGGGCGGAGCCAGTATGGCTACACCTTC,CASTDGGRSQYGYTF
-,-,TRBJ2-1,TRBV7-9,TGTGCCAGCACCTCCCCCGGTGACCAGAGCTCCTACAATGAGCAGTTCTTC,CASTSPGDQSSYNEQFF
-,-,TRBJ2-6,TRBV4-1,TGCGCCAGCGGTTTGGCCGGCTCTGGGGCCAACGTCCTGACTTTC,CASGLAGSGANVLTF
TRBD1,few,TRBJ1-2,TRBV18,TGTGCCAGCTCGCCCGACAGGGGGAGGAACTATGGCTACACCTTC,CASSPDRGRNYGYTF
TRBD2,once,TRBJ2-3,TRBV7-8,TGTGCCAGCAGTTCTACCATCCTAGCGGGGGACACAGATACGCAGTATTTT,CASSSTILAGDTDTQYF